This T cell receptor (beta chain) comes out of a study of CD8 T cells in Susac syndrome. An input of 0.5 to 1 ug of RNA was subjected to reverse transcription using random hexamers. The authors amplified TCR beta CDR3 across 54 Vbeta and 13 Jbeta using immunoSEQ multiplex PCR. TCRdb reprocessed the immunoSEQ multiplex PCR reads with MiXCR, giving one entry per CDR3 protein. The table has 330,000 or so distinct CDR3 sequences, 75% to 85% seen once. The CDR3 has 15 residues. The germline CDR1 and CDR2 sequences are SGHAT and FQNNGV. V shed 3 bases and J shed 7 bases, with 15 bases lying between them. Sequencing of TCR beta covered CD8+ and CD4+ T cells obtained from blood.

The receptor was isolated from a human donor with multiple sclerosis. The rearrangement links TRBV11-2 to TRBJ2-2; D unclear. Sequencing was performed on CD8+ T cells from PBMCs. CDR3 bases: TGTGCCAGCAGCTTTCCACTTGCGTGGAGCGGGGAGCTGTTTTTT. It is translated as CASSFPLAWSGELFF.